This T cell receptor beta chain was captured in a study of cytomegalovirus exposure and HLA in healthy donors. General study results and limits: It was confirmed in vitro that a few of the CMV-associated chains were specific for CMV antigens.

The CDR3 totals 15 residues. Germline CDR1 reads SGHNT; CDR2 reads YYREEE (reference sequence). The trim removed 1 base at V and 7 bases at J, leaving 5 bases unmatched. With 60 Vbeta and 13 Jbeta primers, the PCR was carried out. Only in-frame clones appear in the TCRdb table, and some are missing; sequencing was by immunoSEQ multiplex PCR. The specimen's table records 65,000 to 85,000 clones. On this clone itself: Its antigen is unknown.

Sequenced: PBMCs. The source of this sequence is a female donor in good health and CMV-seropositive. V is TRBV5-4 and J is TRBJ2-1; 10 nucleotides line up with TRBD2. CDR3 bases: TGTGCCAGCAGCTTGTGGTCTAGCGGGGGTAATGAGCAGTTCTTC. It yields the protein CASSLWSSGGNEQFF.